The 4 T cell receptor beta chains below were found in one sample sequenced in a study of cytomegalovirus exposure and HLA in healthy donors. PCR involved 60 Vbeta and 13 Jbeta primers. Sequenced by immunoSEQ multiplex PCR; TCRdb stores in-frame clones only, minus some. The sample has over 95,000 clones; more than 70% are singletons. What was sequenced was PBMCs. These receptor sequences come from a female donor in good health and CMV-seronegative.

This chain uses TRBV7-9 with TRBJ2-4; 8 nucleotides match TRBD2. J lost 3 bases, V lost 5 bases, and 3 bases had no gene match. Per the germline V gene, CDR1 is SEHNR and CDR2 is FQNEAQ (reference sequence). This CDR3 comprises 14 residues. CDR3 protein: CASSPRGGKNIQYF. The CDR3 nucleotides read TGTGCCAGCAGCCCCCGGGGGGGCAAAAACATTCAGTACTTC.

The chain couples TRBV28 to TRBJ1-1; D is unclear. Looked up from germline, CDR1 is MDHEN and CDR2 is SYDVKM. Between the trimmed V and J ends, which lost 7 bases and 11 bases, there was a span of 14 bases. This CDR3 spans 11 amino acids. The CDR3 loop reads CASIEGAGAFF. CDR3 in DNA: TGTGCCAGCATCGAGGGTGCTGGGGCTTTCTTT.

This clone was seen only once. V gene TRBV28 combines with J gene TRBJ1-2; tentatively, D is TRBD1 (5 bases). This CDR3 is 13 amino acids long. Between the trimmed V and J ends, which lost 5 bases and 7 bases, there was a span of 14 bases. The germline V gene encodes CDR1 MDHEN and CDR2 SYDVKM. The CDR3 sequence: CASSPFLGAGYTF. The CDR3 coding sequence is TGTGCCAGCAGTCCCTTCCTAGGGGCTGGCTACACCTTC.

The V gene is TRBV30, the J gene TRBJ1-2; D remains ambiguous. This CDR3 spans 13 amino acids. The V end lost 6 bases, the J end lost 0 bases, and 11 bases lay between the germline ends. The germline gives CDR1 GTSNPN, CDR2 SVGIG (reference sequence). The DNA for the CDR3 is TGTGCCTGTCGGCGGGAAGCTAACTATGGCTACACCTTC. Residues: CACRREANYGYTF.